This section outlines one T cell receptor (beta chain) sequence together with its context. The entry originates in a study of CD8 T cells in Susac syndrome. Germline loops: CDR1 SNHLY, CDR2 FYNNEI. Between the trimmed V and J ends, which lost 1 base and 5 bases, there was a span of 11 bases. The CDR3 runs 14 residues. Random hexamers were used to reverse transcribe the RNA input (about 0.45 to 1 ug). TCR beta CDR3 was amplified by immunoSEQ covering 54 Vbeta and 13 Jbeta. TCRdb reprocessed the immunoSEQ multiplex PCR reads with MiXCR, giving one entry per CDR3 protein. This repertoire shows 250,000 to 300,000 distinct CDR3 sequences, roughly 85% found once; its top ten account for around 0.2%.

The rearrangement uses TRBV2 and TRBJ1-1; D is possibly TRBD1 (6 bases). The sequence was collected from a human donor with multiple sclerosis. Sequencing input: CD8+ T cells from PBMCs. The CDR3, as DNA: TGTGCCAGCAGTGAAGAGGGGGGTTGGACTGAAGCTTTCTTT. It translates to CASSEEGGWTEAFF.